This TCR beta chain was recorded in a study of T cells in localized non-small cell lung cancer. Clones were read by immunoSEQ multiplex PCR, and TCRdb kept only the in-frame ones, dropping some. The table has 130,000 or so clones, roughly 90% seen once. General study results and limits: One tumor region alone was sequenced, and heterogeneity therefore remains possible.

Notes on this clone: What it recognizes is unknown.

CDR1 is SGHNT and CDR2 is YYREEE in the germline V gene (reference sequence). CDR3 length: 15 residues. V lost 0 bases to trimming and J lost 5 bases, with 11 bases between them. The rearrangement links TRBV5-4 to TRBJ2-2; tentative D call: TRBD2 (6 bases). Here the sequenced sample was peripheral blood, taken before any cancer treatment. This clonotype originated in a female donor older than 55 with stage I lung adenocarcinoma. The CDR3: CASSLAGSVTGELFF. In DNA form, the CDR3 reads TGTGCCAGCAGCTTGGCCGGGAGCGTTACCGGGGAGCTGTTTTTT.